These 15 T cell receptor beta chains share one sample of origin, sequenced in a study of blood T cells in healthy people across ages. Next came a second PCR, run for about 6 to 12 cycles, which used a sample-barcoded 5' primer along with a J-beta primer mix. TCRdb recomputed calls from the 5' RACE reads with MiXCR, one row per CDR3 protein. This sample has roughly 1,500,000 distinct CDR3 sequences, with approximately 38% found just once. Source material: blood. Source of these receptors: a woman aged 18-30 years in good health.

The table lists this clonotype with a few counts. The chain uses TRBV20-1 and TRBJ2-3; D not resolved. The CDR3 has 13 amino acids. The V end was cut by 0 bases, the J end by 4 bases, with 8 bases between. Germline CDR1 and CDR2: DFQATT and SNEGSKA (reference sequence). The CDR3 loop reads CSAREINPDTQYF. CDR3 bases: TGCAGTGCTAGAGAAATCAACCCAGATACGCAGTATTTT.

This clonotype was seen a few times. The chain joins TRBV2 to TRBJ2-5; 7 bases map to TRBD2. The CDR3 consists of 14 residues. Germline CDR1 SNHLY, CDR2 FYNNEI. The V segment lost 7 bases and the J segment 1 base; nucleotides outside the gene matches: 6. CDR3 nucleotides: TGTGCCAGCACCCGGGGGACTACCCAAGAGACCCAGTACTTC. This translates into CASTRGTTQETQYF. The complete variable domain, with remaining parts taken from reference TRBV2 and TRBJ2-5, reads EPEVTQTPSHQVTQMGQEVILRCVPISNHLYFYWYRQILGQKVEFLVSFYNNEISEKSEIFDDQFSVERPDGSNFTLKIRSTKLEDSAMYFCASTRGTTQETQYFGPGTRLLVL.

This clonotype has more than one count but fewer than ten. CDR3 sequence: CSVGPHTLYGYTF. The CDR3 DNA follows: TGCAGTGTGGGCCCACACACCCTCTATGGCTACACCTTC. The chain joins TRBV20-1 to TRBJ1-2; D call uncertain. Germline assignment: CDR1 DFQATT and CDR2 SNEGSKA (reference sequence). Trimming left V 7 bases short and J 4 bases short, with 16 bases between. The CDR3 runs to 13 residues.

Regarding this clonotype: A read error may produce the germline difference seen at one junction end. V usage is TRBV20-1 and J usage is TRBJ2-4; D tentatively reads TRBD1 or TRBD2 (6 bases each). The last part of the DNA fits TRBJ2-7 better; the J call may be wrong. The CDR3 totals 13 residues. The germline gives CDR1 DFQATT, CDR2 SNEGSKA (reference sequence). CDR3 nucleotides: TGCAGTGCCAGAGGGGGACTTAACTACGAGCAGTACTTC. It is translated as CSARGGLNYEQYF.

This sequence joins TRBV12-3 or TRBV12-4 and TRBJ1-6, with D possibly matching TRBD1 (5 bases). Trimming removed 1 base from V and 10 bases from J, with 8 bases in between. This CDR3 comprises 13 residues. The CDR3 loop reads CASSLGGVSPLHF. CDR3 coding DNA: TGTGCCAGCAGTTTAGGAGGGGTCTCACCCCTCCACTTT.

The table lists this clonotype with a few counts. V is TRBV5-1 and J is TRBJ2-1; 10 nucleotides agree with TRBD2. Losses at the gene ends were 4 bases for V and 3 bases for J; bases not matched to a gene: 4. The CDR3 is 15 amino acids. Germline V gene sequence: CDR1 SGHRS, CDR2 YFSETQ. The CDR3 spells CASSMGLASYNEQFF. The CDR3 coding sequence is TGCGCCAGCAGCATGGGACTAGCGAGCTACAATGAGCAGTTCTTC.

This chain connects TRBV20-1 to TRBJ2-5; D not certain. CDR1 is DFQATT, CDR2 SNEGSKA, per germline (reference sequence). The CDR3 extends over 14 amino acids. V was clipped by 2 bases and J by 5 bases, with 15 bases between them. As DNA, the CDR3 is TGCAGTGCTAGAAATCCGGGCGGTAGGGAGACCCAGTACTTC. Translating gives CSARNPGGRETQYF.

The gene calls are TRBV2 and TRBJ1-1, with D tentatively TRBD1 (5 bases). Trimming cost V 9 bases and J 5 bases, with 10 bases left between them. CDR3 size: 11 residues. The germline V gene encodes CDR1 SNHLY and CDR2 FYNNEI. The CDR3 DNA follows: TGTGCCAGTTTCGAGGGGACTGAAGCTTTCTTT. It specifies CASFEGTEAFF.

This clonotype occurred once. The CDR3, as DNA: TGTGCCAGCGGGGACCTCTCGCGGGGCCCCACAGATACGCAGTATTTT. It codes for CASGDLSRGPTDTQYF. The rearrangement joins TRBV27 to TRBJ2-3; possibly TRBD2 for D (6 bases). Germline CDR1 and CDR2: MNHEY and SMNVEV (reference sequence). Trimming took off 8 bases at V and 2 bases at J, with 20 bases between the two ends. There are 16 residues in the CDR3.

The CDR3 DNA sequence: TGTGCCAGCAGTGAGATCCCAGACTACGAGCAGTACTTC. This codes for CASSEIPDYEQYF. The chain carries TRBV6-1 and TRBJ2-7; D is ambiguous. V was shortened by 3 bases and J by 3 bases, with 9 bases between the two germline ends. This CDR3 comprises 13 residues. Germline V gene lookup returns CDR1 MNHNS and CDR2 SASEGT.

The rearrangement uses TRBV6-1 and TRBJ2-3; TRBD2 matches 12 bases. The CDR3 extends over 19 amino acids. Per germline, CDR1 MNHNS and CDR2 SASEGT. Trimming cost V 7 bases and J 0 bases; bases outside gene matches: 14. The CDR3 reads CASTIPGLAGGTSTDTQYF. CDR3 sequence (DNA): TGTGCCAGCACTATACCTGGGCTAGCGGGGGGGACTAGCACAGATACGCAGTATTTT.

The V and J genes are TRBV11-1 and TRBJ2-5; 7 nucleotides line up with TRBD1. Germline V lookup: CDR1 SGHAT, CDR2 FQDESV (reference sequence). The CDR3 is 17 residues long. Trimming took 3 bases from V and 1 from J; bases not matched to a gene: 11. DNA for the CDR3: TGTGCCAGCAGCTTGTGGAGACAGGGCTGGGGCCAAGAGACCCAGTACTTC. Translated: CASSLWRQGWGQETQYF.

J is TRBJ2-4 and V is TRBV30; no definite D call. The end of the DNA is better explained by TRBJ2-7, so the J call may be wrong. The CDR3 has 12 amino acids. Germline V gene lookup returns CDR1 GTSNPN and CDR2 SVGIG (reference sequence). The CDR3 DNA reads TGTGCCTGGAGTGTAAATTCCTACGAGCAGTACTTC. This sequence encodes CAWSVNSYEQYF.

CDR3 loop: CASGGQTYEQYF. In nucleotides, the CDR3 is TGTGCTAGTGGCGGGCAGACCTACGAGCAGTACTTC. The chain uses TRBV12-5 and TRBJ2-7; D is ambiguous. CDR3 length: 12 amino acids. Germline V gene lookup returns CDR1 LGHNT and CDR2 FRNRAP. V lost 6 bases to trimming and J lost 2 bases, with 8 bases between them.

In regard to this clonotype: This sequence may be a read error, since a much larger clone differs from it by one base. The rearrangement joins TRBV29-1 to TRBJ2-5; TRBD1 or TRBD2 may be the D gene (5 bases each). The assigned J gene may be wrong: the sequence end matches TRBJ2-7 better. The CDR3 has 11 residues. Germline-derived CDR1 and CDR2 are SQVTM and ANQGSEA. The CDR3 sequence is CSVEDGTEQYF. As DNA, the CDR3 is TGCAGCGTTGAGGATGGGACCGAGCAGTACTTC.